What follows are 13 T cell receptor beta chains derived from one specimen sequenced in a study of T cell responses to AZD1222 COVID-19 vaccine. Libraries were prepared by immunoSEQ multiplex PCR; TCRdb keeps only in-frame clonotypes and omits some of them. The sample includes around 100,000 clones, more than 70% of them seen just once. Sequencing used peripheral blood, obtained on day 0 of AZD1222 vaccination. The receptor set was obtained from an adult in good health.

The chain is built from TRBV19 and TRBJ1-2; no clear D gene. The ends were cut back, 3 bases at V and 4 bases at J, with 12 bases in the middle. This CDR3 region has 14 residues. In germline, CDR1 is LNHDA, CDR2 SQIVND (reference sequence). CDR3 residues: CASSIFTDAYGYTF. CDR3 DNA sequence: TGTGCCAGTAGTATCTTCACGGACGCCTATGGCTACACCTTC. Complete variable domain (other parts from reference TRBV19 and TRBJ1-2): DGGITQSPKYLFRKEGQNVTLSCEQNLNHDAMYWYRQDPGQGLRLIYYSQIVNDFQKGDIAEGYSVSREKKESFPLTVTSAQKNPTAFYLCASSIFTDAYGYTFGSGTRLTVV.

The V call is TRBV19, the J call TRBJ1-5, with 9 nucleotides matching TRBD1. The CDR3 has 16 amino acids. The germline V gene encodes CDR1 LNHDA and CDR2 SQIVND (reference sequence). The J segment lost 3 bases and the V segment lost 6 bases, leaving 9 bases of the junction unmatched. The CDR3 loop is CASRPGQGTPNQPQHF. CDR3 nucleotides: TGTGCCAGTAGGCCGGGACAGGGAACCCCCAATCAGCCCCAGCATTTT.

The chain has TRBV6-1 and TRBJ1-5; D is ambiguous. CDR3 length: 14 residues. Trimming removed 2 bases from V and 0 bases from J, with 5 bases in between. Germline V gene lookup returns CDR1 MNHNS and CDR2 SASEGT. The CDR3 reads CASSEQYSNQPQHF. The CDR3 coding sequence is TGTGCCAGCAGTGAACAGTATAGCAATCAGCCCCAGCATTTT.

The rearrangement links TRBV5-1 to TRBJ1-2; no clear D. This CDR3 contains 14 residues. CDR1 and CDR2 (germline): SGHRS, YFSETQ. V lost 0 bases to trimming and J lost 9 bases, with 15 bases between them. The CDR3 nucleotides are TGCGCCAGCAGCTTGGTGGGAGGGCTTGAGAGCTACACCTTC. Its translation is CASSLVGGLESYTF.

CDR3 in amino acids: CASSLSGQGGYGYTF. In DNA, the CDR3 is TGTGCCAGCAGCTTGTCGGGGCAAGGGGGGTATGGCTACACCTTC. The V and J genes are TRBV5-5 and TRBJ1-2, with D maybe TRBD1 (6 bases). Trimming left V 1 base short and J 5 bases short, with 15 bases between. This CDR3 contains 15 residues. Germline loops: CDR1 SGHKS, CDR2 YYEKEE (reference sequence).

This rearrangement joins TRBV4-3 to TRBJ1-2; D uncertain. The germline V and J ends were trimmed by 0 bases and 7 bases, with 12 bases remaining between them. Germline V gene lookup returns CDR1 LGHNA and CDR2 YSLEER. This CDR3 has 14 residues. CDR3 sequence: CASSQETRSAGYTF. The CDR3 DNA reads as TGCGCCAGCAGCCAAGAGACGAGGAGTGCTGGCTACACCTTC.

This clone occurred once. V usage is TRBV13 and J usage is TRBJ1-1, with D possibly matching TRBD1 (5 bases). CDR3 length: 15 residues. Trimming took off 4 bases at V and 4 bases at J, with 16 bases between the two ends. The germline V gene has CDR1 PRHDT and CDR2 FYEKMQ (reference sequence). DNA of the CDR3: TGTGCCAGCAGCTCCAAAGGACACTACCCCACTGAAGCTTTCTTT. Amino acid sequence: CASSSKGHYPTEAFF.

The chain combines TRBV7-2 with TRBJ1-2, with 7 bases identical to TRBD1. The germline CDR1 and CDR2 sequences are SGHTA and FQGNSA. V was pared by 5 bases and J by 8 bases, with 8 bases of the junction left unmatched. The CDR3 consists of 13 residues. The CDR3 region has the DNA TGTGCCAGCAGCCAGGGGGGCAACGGGGGCTACACCTTC. Its translation: CASSQGGNGGYTF.

The chain employs TRBV9 and TRBJ2-2, with D perhaps TRBD1 (6 bases). Trimming removed 3 bases from V and 4 bases from J, with 13 bases in between. Per germline, CDR1 SGDLS and CDR2 YYNGEE. This CDR3 has 15 residues. Here the CDR3 DNA reads TGTGCCAGCAGCGACAGGGTGACGGCCACCGGGGAGCTGTTTTTT. The encoded protein is CASSDRVTATGELFF.

V and J are TRBV5-1 and TRBJ1-1; D gene uncertain. The CDR3 runs to 15 residues. From germline, CDR1 is SGHRS and CDR2 YFSETQ. Trimming pared 4 bases from V and 1 base from J, leaving 14 bases between. The CDR3 reads CASSPSQWSNTEAFF. CDR3 nucleotides: TGCGCCAGCAGCCCCTCCCAATGGTCGAACACTGAAGCTTTCTTT.

J is TRBJ2-1 and V is TRBV9; D remains unclear. The germline CDR1 and CDR2 sequences are SGDLS and YYNGEE. This CDR3 region has 15 residues. Deletions cut 0 bases from V and 0 bases from J, with 7 bases between. The CDR3, as DNA: TGTGCCAGCAGCGTAGGGACCGCCTCCTACAATGAGCAGTTCTTC. Its protein is CASSVGTASYNEQFF. Supplemented by reference TRBV9 and TRBJ2-1, the full variable domain reads DSGVTQTPKHLITATGQRVTLRCSPRSGDLSVYWYQQSLDQGLQFLIQYYNGEERAKGNILERFSAQQFPDLHSELNLSSLELGDSALYFCASSVGTASYNEQFFGPGTRLTVL.

The rearrangement links TRBV7-2 to TRBJ2-1, with 9 bases matching TRBD2. In germline, CDR1 is SGHTA, CDR2 FQGNSA. The CDR3 consists of 17 residues. The J segment lost 7 bases and the V segment lost 4 bases, leaving 14 bases of the junction unmatched. The CDR3 nucleotides are TGTGCCAGCAGCTCCCCAGGGGCGGGGGGGCCACATAATGAGCAGTTCTTC. Its protein is CASSSPGAGGPHNEQFF. The full variable domain, completed using reference TRBV7-2 and TRBJ2-1, is GAGVSQSPSNKVTEKGKDVELRCDPISGHTALYWYRQSLGQGLEFLIYFQGNSAPDKSGLPSDRFSAERTGGSVSTLTIQRTQQEDSAVYLCASSSPGAGGPHNEQFFGPGTRLTVL.

The rearrangement links TRBV2 to TRBJ2-7, with 14 bases matching TRBD2. Per germline, CDR1 SNHLY and CDR2 FYNNEI. The length of the CDR3 is 13 residues. J gave up 4 bases and V 9 bases, and 2 bases lay outside the gene matches. This CDR3 reads CARGLAGVYEQYF. The CDR3 DNA reads as TGTGCCAGGGGACTAGCGGGAGTGTACGAGCAGTACTTC. The variable domain in full, completed from reference TRBV2 and TRBJ2-7, reads EPEVTQTPSHQVTQMGQEVILRCVPISNHLYFYWYRQILGQKVEFLVSFYNNEISEKSEIFDDQFSVERPDGSNFTLKIRSTKLEDSAMYFCARGLAGVYEQYFGPGTRLTVT.